What follows describes a single TCR beta chain. The data were obtained in a study of T cell changes during pregnancy in multiple sclerosis. Data came from immunoSEQ multiplex PCR; TCRdb stores just in-frame clones and leaves some out. Of roughly 39,000 clones in the sample, 75% to 95% were seen once. CDR3 length equals 16 residues. Germline-derived CDR1 and CDR2 are SGHTA and FQGNSA. V trimming: 6 bases; J trimming: 5 bases; junction bases outside the gene matches: 11. The clonotype originates from a female donor with multiple sclerosis, enrolled in a pregnancy study. The source was CD8+ T cells from peripheral blood mononuclear cells, collected after pregnancy. The V gene is TRBV7-2, the J gene TRBJ2-1; 9 nucleotides align to TRBD2. The CDR3 DNA reads as TGTGCCAGCAGTTACCCCCGACTAGCGGCGGACAATGAGCAGTTCTTC. It translates to CASSYPRLAADNEQFF.